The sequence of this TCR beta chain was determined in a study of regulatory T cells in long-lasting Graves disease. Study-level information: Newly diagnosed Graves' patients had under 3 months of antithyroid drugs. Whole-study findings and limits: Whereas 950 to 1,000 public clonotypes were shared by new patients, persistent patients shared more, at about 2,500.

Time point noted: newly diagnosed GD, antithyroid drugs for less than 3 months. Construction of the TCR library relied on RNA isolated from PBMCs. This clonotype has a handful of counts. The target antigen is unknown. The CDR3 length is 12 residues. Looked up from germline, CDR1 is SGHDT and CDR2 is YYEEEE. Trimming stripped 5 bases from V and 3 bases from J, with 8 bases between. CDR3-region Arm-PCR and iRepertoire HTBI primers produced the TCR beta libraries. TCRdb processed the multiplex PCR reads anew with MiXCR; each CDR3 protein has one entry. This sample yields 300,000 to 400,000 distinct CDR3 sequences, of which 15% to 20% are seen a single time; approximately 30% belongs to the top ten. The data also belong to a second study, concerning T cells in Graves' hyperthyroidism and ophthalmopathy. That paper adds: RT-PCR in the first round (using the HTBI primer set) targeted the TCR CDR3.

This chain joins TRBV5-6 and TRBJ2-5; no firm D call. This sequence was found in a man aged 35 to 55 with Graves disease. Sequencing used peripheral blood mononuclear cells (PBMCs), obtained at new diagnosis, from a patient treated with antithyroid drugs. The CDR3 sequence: CASRGEKETQYF. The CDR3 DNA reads TGTGCCAGCAGGGGTGAGAAAGAGACCCAGTACTTC.